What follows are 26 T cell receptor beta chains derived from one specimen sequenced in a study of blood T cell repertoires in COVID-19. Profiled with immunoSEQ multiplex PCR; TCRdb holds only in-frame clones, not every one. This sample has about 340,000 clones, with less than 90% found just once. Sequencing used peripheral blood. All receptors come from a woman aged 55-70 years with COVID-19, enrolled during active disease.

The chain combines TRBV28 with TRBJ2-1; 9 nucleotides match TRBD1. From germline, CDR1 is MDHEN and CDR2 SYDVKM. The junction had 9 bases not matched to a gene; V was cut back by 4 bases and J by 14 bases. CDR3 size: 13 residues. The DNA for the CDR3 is TGTGCCAGCAGTTCGGGACAGGGAGGTTTGGAGTTCTTC. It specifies CASSSGQGGLEFF.

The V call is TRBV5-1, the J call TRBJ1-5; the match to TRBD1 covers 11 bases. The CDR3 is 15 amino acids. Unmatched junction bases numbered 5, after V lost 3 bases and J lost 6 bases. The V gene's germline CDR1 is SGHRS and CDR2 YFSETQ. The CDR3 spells CASSWGQGEAQPQHF. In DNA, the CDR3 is TGCGCCAGCAGCTGGGGACAGGGGGAGGCTCAGCCCCAGCATTTT.

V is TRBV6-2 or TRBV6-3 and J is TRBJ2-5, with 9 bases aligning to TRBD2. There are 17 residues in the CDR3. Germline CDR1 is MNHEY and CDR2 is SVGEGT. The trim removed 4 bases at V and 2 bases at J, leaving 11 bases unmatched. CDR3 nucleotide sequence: TGTGCCAGCAGTTTCGGCGGCGGAAGCGGGGGGCAAGAGACCCAGTACTTC. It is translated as CASSFGGGSGGQETQYF.

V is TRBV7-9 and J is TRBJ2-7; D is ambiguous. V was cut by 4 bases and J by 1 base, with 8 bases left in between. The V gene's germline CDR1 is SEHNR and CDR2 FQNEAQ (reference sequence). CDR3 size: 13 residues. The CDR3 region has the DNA TGTGCCAGCAGCTCATGGGCTTCCTACGAGCAGTACTTC. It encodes CASSSWASYEQYF.

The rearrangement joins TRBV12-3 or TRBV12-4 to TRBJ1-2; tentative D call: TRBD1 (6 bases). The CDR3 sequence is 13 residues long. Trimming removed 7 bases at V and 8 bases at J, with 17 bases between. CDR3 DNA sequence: TGTGCCAGCATCATAGGGGGAGCGGAAGGCTACACCTTC. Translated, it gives CASIIGGAEGYTF.

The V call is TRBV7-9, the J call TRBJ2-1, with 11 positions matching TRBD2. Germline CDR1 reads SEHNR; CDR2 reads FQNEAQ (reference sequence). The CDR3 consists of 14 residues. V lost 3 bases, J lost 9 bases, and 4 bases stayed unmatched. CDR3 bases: TGTGCCAGCAGCTTTAGCGGGGGGGCACGTGAGCAGTTCTTC. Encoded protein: CASSFSGGAREQFF.

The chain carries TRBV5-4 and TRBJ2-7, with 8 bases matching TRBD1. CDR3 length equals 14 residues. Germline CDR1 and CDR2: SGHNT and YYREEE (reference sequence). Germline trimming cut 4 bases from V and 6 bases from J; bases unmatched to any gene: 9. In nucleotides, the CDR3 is TGTGCCAGCAGCCCGGAGGGCAGGGGGCGCGAGCAGTACTTC. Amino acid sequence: CASSPEGRGREQYF.

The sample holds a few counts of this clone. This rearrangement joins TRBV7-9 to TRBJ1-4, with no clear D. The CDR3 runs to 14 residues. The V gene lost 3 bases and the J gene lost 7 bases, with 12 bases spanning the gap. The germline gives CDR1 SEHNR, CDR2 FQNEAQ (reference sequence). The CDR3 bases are TGTGCCAGCAGCTTGGGCCGGTTAACTGAAAAACTGTTTTTT. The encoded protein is CASSLGRLTEKLFF.

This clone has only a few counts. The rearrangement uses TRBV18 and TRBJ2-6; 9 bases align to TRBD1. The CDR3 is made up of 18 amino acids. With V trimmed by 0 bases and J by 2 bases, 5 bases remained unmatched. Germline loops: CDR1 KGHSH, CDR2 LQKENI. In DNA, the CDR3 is TGTGCCAGCTCACCACCTGAGACAGGGGGAACTGGGGCCAACGTCCTGACTTTC. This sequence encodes CASSPPETGGTGANVLTF.

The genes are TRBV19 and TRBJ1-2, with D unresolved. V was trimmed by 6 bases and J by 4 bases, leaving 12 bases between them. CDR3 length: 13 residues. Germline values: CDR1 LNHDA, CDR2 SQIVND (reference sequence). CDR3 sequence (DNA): TGTGCCAGTAGAGATACAACGGGCTATGGCTACACCTTC. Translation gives CASRDTTGYGYTF.

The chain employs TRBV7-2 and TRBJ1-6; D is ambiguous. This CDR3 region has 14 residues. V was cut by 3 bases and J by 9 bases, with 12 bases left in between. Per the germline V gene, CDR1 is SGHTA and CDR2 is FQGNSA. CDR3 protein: CASSFHDYSSPLHF. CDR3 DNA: TGTGCCAGCAGCTTTCACGACTATTCTTCACCCCTCCACTTT.

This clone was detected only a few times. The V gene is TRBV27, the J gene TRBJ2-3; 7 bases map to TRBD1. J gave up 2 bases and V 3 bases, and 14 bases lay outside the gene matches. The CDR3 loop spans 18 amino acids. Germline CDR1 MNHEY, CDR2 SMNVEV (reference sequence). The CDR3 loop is CASSFFSPGTVFTDTQYF. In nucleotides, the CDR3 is TGTGCCAGCAGTTTCTTCTCGCCCGGGACAGTTTTCACAGATACGCAGTATTTT.

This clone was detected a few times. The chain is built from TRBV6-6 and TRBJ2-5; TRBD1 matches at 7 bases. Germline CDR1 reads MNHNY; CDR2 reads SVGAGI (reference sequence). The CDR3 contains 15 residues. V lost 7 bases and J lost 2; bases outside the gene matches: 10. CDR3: CASTEWTGRQETQYF. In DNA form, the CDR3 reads TGTGCCAGCACTGAATGGACAGGTCGGCAAGAGACCCAGTACTTC.

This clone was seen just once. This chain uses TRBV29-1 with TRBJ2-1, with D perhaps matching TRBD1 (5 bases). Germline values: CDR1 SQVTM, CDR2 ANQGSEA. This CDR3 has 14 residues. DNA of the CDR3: TGCAGTTTAGGGGCAGGTCGCACCTACAATGAGCAGTTCTTC. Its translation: CSLGAGRTYNEQFF.

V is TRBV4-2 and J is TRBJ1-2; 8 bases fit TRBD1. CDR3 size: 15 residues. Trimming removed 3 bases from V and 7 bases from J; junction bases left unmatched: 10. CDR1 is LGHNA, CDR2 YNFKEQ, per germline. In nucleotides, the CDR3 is TGTGCCAGCAGCCAGATGACAGGGGCGTCTAGTGGCTACACCTTC. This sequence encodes CASSQMTGASSGYTF.

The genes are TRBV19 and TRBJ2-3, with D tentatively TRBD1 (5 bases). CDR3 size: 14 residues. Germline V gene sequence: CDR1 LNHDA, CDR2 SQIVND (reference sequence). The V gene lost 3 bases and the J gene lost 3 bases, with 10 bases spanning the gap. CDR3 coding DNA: TGTGCCAGTAGTATTCAGGGTAGGACAGATACGCAGTATTTT. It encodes CASSIQGRTDTQYF.

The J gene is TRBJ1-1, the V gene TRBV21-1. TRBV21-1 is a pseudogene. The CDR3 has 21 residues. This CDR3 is CASSNGEPRAPIVGVNTEAFF. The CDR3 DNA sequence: TGTGCCAGCAGCAATGGGGAGCCTCGGGCCCCTATCGTGGGCGTGAACACTGAAGCTTTCTTT.

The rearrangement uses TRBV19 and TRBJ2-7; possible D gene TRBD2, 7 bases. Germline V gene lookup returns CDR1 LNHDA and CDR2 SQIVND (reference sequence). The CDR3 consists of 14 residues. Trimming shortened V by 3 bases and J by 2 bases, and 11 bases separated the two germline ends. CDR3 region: CASSIGGPAYEQYF. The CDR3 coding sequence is TGTGCCAGTAGTATCGGGGGGCCCGCCTACGAGCAGTACTTC.

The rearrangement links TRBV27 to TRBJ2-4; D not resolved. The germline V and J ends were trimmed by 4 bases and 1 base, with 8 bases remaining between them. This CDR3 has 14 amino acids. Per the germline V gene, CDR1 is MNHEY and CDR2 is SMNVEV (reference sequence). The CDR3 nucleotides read TGTGCCAGCAGTTCCCAGAGGGCCAAAAACATTCAGTACTTC. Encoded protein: CASSSQRAKNIQYF.

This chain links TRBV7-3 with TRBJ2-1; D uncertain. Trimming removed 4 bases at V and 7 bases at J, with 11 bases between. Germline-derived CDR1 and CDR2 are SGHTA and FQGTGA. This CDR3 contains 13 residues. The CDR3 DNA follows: TGTGCCAGCAGCTCACAGTTTCGGAATGAGCAGTTCTTC. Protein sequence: CASSSQFRNEQFF.

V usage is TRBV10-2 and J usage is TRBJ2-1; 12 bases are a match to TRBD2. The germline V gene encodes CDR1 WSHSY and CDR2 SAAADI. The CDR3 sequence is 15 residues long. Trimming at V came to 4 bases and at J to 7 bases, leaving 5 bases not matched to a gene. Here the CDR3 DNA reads TGCGCCAGCAGTGCTGGAACTAGCGGGGGGAATGAGCAGTTCTTC. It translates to CASSAGTSGGNEQFF.

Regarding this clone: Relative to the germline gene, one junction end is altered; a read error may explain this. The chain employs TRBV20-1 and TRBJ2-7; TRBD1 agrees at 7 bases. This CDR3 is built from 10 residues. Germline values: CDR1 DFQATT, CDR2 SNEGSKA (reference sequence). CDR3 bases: TGCAGTGCTCAAGGACAGGTCCGCCACTTC. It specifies CSAQGQVRHF.

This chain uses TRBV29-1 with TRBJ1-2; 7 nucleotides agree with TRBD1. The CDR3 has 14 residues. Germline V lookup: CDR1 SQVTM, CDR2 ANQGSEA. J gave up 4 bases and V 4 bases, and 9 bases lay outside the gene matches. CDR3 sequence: CSVAPDRAGYGYTF. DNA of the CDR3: TGCAGCGTTGCCCCCGACAGGGCAGGCTATGGCTACACCTTC.

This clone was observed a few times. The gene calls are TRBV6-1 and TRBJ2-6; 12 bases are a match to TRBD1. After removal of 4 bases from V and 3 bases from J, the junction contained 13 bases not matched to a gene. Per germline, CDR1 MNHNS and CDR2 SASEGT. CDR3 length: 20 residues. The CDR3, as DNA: TGTGCCAGCAGTGCCCGGCTAGGGACAGGGGGCTTGAGTGGGGCCAACGTCCTGACTTTC. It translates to CASSARLGTGGLSGANVLTF.

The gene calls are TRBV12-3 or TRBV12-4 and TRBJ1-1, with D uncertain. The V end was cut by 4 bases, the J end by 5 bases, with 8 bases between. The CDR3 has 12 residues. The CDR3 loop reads CASSYARTEAFF. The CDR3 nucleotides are TGTGCCAGCAGTTACGCGCGGACTGAAGCTTTCTTT.

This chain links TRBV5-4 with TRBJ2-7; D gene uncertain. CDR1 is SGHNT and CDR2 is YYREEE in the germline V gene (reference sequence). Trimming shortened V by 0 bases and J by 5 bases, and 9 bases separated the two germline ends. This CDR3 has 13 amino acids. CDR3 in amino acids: CASSLDYRDEQYF. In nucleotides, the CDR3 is TGTGCCAGCAGCTTGGACTATCGAGACGAGCAGTACTTC.